The 30 T cell receptor beta chains presented below share a single source sample, sequenced in a study of regulatory T cells in long-lasting Graves disease. Building the TCR beta libraries relied on iRepertoire HTBI primers, and CDR3 regions underwent Arm-PCR. MiXCR, run by TCRdb on the multiplex PCR reads, gives a single entry per CDR3 protein. The data contain roughly 510,000 distinct CDR3 sequences, around 16% of them singletons. Sample time point: newly diagnosed GD, antithyroid drugs for less than 3 months. Extracted RNA from PBMCs served as the source of the TCR library. The same data also went into a second study, on T cells in Graves' hyperthyroidism and ophthalmopathy.

The starting material was peripheral blood mononuclear cells (PBMCs), obtained at new diagnosis, from a patient treated with antithyroid drugs. These receptors were taken from a man between 18 and 29 years old with Graves disease.

This clonotype was detected a few times. The chain has TRBV4-1 and TRBJ2-1, with 8 bases aligning to TRBD2. Germline lookup yields CDR1 MGHRA and CDR2 YSYEKL. V trimming: 1 base; J trimming: 8 bases; junction bases outside the gene matches: 10. This CDR3 has 16 residues. In DNA form, the CDR3 reads TGCGCCAGCAGCCAAGTTATAAGCGGGAGAGGAGATGAGCAGTTCTTC. Translated, it gives CASSQVISGRGDEQFF.

The chain couples TRBV30 to TRBJ2-5, with D possibly being TRBD2 (5 bases). Trimming cost V 1 base and J 5 bases, with 17 bases left between them. The CDR3 sequence is 15 residues long. Germline CDR1 and CDR2: GTSNPN and SVGIG (reference sequence). The CDR3: CAWSDPLRVRETQYF. The CDR3 DNA reads as TGTGCCTGGAGTGACCCACTGAGGGTTCGGGAGACCCAGTACTTC.

The chain has TRBV29-1 and TRBJ1-5; D ambiguous. V dropped 0 bases and J dropped 2 bases, with 5 bases sitting between them. The germline V gene has CDR1 SQVTM and CDR2 ANQGSEA. The CDR3 sequence is 13 residues long. This chain's CDR3 is CSVEEDGNQPQHF. The CDR3, as DNA: TGCAGCGTTGAAGAGGATGGCAATCAGCCCCAGCATTTT.

In its sample, this clonotype was seen many times. The chain uses TRBV28 and TRBJ2-3; 7 bases agree with TRBD1. Trimming took 8 bases from V and 5 from J; bases not matched to a gene: 10. The CDR3 spans 14 residues. CDR1 and CDR2 (germline): MDHEN, SYDVKM. The DNA for the CDR3 is TGTGCCAGCGCCAAGACAGGGCCGGGAGATACGCAGTATTTT. This codes for CASAKTGPGDTQYF.

The V call is TRBV2, the J call TRBJ1-1, with TRBD1 as a possible D gene (6 bases). The ends were cut back, 11 bases at V and 5 bases at J, with 18 bases in the middle. The CDR3 runs 13 residues. The germline V gene has CDR1 SNHLY and CDR2 FYNNEI. CDR3 in amino acids: CAAPSRGVTEAFF. The CDR3 coding sequence is TGTGCCGCCCCTAGCAGGGGCGTTACTGAAGCTTTCTTT.

This rearrangement joins TRBV12-3 or TRBV12-4 to TRBJ1-5; 7 bases map to TRBD1. CDR3 length equals 19 residues. Trimming removed 7 bases from V and 0 bases from J; junction bases left unmatched: 18. The CDR3 DNA follows: TGTGCCAGCACCCTAGAGGAGACAGGGCGCGGTATTAGCAATCAGCCCCAGCATTTT. Translated: CASTLEETGRGISNQPQHF.

This clonotype was picked up many times. The CDR3 sequence: CASSLITGGGTDTQYF. The CDR3 nucleotides read TGTGCCAGCAGTTTAATTACCGGGGGGGGCACAGATACGCAGTATTTT. The V call is TRBV28, the J call TRBJ2-3, with 8 bases fitting TRBD2. After removal of 2 bases from V and 1 base from J, the junction contained 5 bases not matched to a gene. Germline V gene sequence: CDR1 MDHEN, CDR2 SYDVKM. The CDR3 consists of 16 residues.

In regard to this clonotype: Given a much more abundant clone one base away, this may be a read error. This chain uses TRBV5-5 with TRBJ2-3, with 8 bases fitting TRBD2. The CDR3 loop spans 20 amino acids. Trimming at V came to 5 bases and at J to 2 bases, leaving 22 bases not matched to a gene. Germline CDR1 is SGHKS and CDR2 is YYEKEE (reference sequence). CDR3 residues: CASSGVPDLGAGDPTDTQYF. CDR3 bases: TGTGCCAGCAGTGGGGTGCCGGATTTAGGAGCGGGAGACCCCACAGATACGCAGTATTTT.

This clonotype was picked up many times. This chain links TRBV2 with TRBJ2-5, with D unclear. V lost 8 bases and J 10 bases, leaving 17 bases between the germline ends. The CDR3 contains 12 residues. The germline V gene encodes CDR1 SNHLY and CDR2 FYNNEI. The CDR3 nucleotides read TGTGCCAGCTCAGAGCAGGCAGAGGTCCAGTACTTC. Translation: CASSEQAEVQYF.

A few counts support this clonotype. This rearrangement joins TRBV6-2 or TRBV6-3 to TRBJ2-7, with TRBD1 matching over 8 bases. The J segment lost 5 bases and the V segment lost 6 bases, leaving 12 bases of the junction unmatched. The CDR3 is made up of 15 amino acids. Germline CDR1 reads MNHEY; CDR2 reads SVGEGT. The CDR3 DNA reads as TGTGCCAGCAGAGGAAGGACAGGGTGGGCCCACGAGCAGTACTTC. It is translated as CASRGRTGWAHEQYF.

The chain employs TRBV3-1 and TRBJ1-5; D gene uncertain. Deletions cut 4 bases from V and 0 bases from J, with 10 bases between. CDR1 and CDR2 from the germline V gene are LGHDT and YNNKEL (reference sequence). The CDR3 loop spans 15 amino acids. DNA for the CDR3: TGTGCCAGCAGCCGAGACATTCTTAGCAATCAGCCCCAGCATTTT. Translated: CASSRDILSNQPQHF.

This clonotype appeared many times. As DNA, the CDR3 is TGCAGTGCTAGAGGGACCGACCTCCAAGAGACCCAGTACTTC. It specifies CSARGTDLQETQYF. This sequence joins TRBV20-1 and TRBJ2-5; D gene ambiguous. Looked up from germline, CDR1 is DFQATT and CDR2 is SNEGSKA (reference sequence). V lost 1 base, J lost 1 base, and 10 bases lay in between. The CDR3 length is 14 residues.

Many counts were recorded for this clonotype. This sequence joins TRBV27 and TRBJ2-1, with 8 bases aligning to TRBD2. The CDR3 length is 10 residues. From germline, CDR1 is MNHEY and CDR2 SMNVEV (reference sequence). The J segment lost 16 bases and the V segment lost 10 bases, leaving 9 bases of the junction unmatched. CDR3 sequence: CANSGTRSFF. CDR3 bases: TGTGCCAACTCCGGGACTAGAAGCTTCTTC.

Comment on this clonotype: Sequence at one end of the junction differs from germline and may be a read error. The chain carries TRBV6-2 or TRBV6-3 and TRBJ2-1; 9 bases line up with TRBD2. CDR1 and CDR2 (germline): MNHEY, SVGEGT. The CDR3 contains 18 residues. The CDR3 nucleotides are TGTGCCATCAGTGCCAGGGAGGGCCTGGCGGGAGGGAAGAATGGGCAGTTCTTC. Amino acid sequence: CAISAREGLAGGKNGQFF.

This clonotype was seen only a few times. The V and J genes are TRBV29-1 and TRBJ2-2; D call uncertain. The germline gives CDR1 SQVTM, CDR2 ANQGSEA. This CDR3 spans 10 amino acids. V shed 6 bases and J shed 4 bases, with 3 bases lying between them. CDR3 in DNA: TGCAGCGTCTCCACCGGGGAGCTGTTTTTT. It yields the protein CSVSTGELFF.

This chain joins TRBV29-1 and TRBJ2-1; D gene uncertain. The CDR3 has 14 residues. The V and J ends lost 1 base and 9 bases respectively, with 16 bases between them. Germline values: CDR1 SQVTM, CDR2 ANQGSEA. DNA of the CDR3: TGCAGCGTTGAAGGGGCCCCCGGGCATCCTGAGCAGTTCTTC. The encoded protein is CSVEGAPGHPEQFF.

The chain has TRBV2 and TRBJ2-2; D is unresolved. The germline CDR1 and CDR2 sequences are SNHLY and FYNNEI. Between the trimmed V and J ends, which lost 3 bases and 0 bases, there was a span of 8 bases. This CDR3 has 15 amino acids. The CDR3 bases are TGTGCCAGCAGTGAGGTAGAAACGAACACCGGGGAGCTGTTTTTT. Translating it yields CASSEVETNTGELFF.

This clonotype has more than one count but fewer than ten. The chain has TRBV27 and TRBJ2-1; 7 bases agree with TRBD2. The length of the CDR3 is 16 residues. The J segment lost 5 bases and the V segment lost 5 bases, leaving 12 bases of the junction unmatched. CDR1 and CDR2 from the germline V gene are MNHEY and SMNVEV (reference sequence). CDR3 sequence reads: CASSQVGGARHNEQFF. The CDR3 DNA is TGTGCCAGCAGTCAAGTGGGAGGGGCGCGACACAATGAGCAGTTCTTC.

CDR3 sequence (DNA): TGCAGTGCTAATAGGGGGGCTTTTTCCAAAAACATTCAGTACTTC. Translation: CSANRGAFSKNIQYF. This rearrangement joins TRBV20-1 to TRBJ2-4; TRBD1 or TRBD2 may be the D gene (6 bases each). Germline V gene data show CDR1 as DFQATT and CDR2 as SNEGSKA (reference sequence). CDR3 length: 15 amino acids. V dropped 4 bases and J dropped 2 bases, with 15 bases sitting between them.

This chain joins TRBV20-1 and TRBJ1-3, with D perhaps matching TRBD1 (6 bases). Trimming took off 3 bases at V and 0 bases at J, with 9 bases between the two ends. Germline CDR1 is DFQATT and CDR2 is SNEGSKA (reference sequence). This CDR3 has 14 amino acids. CDR3 region: CSASQGTSGNTIYF. For the CDR3, the DNA is TGCAGTGCTAGTCAGGGGACCTCTGGAAACACCATATATTTT.

The chain uses TRBV5-1 and TRBJ1-4; TRBD1 matches at 7 bases. Looked up from germline, CDR1 is SGHRS and CDR2 is YFSETQ. The CDR3 is 15 amino acids. Trimming took 0 bases from V and 4 from J; bases not matched to a gene: 3. The CDR3 DNA is TGCGCCAGCAGCTTGGTGGGACAGATTAATGAAAAACTGTTTTTT. Protein product: CASSLVGQINEKLFF. Drawing the rest from reference TRBV5-1 and TRBJ1-4, the complete variable domain is KAGVTQTPRYLIKTRGQQVTLSCSPISGHRSVSWYQQTPGQGLQFLFEYFSETQRNKGNFPGRFSGRQFSNSRSEMNVSTLELGDSALYLCASSLVGQINEKLFFGSGTQLSVL.

This clonotype has at least ten counts. J is TRBJ2-3 and V is TRBV11-1, with 11 bases aligning to TRBD2. V dropped 6 bases and J dropped 8; count of bases not matched to a gene: 7. The CDR3 contains 14 residues. Germline-derived CDR1 and CDR2 are SGHAT and FQDESV (reference sequence). CDR3 DNA: TGTGCCAGCAGACCGGGACTAGCGGAGTTTACGCAGTATTTT. This translates into CASRPGLAEFTQYF.

The V and J genes are TRBV11-2 and TRBJ2-5, with D perhaps matching TRBD2 (5 bases). The CDR3 is 15 residues long. V lost 3 bases to trimming and J lost 5 bases, with 16 bases between them. Germline V gene data show CDR1 as SGHAT and CDR2 as FQNNGV. The CDR3 reads CASSFRRRESETQYF. CDR3 DNA: TGTGCCAGCAGCTTCCGGAGACGGGAATCGGAGACCCAGTACTTC.

The chain links TRBV9 to TRBJ2-3; D possibly corresponds to TRBD1 (5 bases). Looked up from germline, CDR1 is SGDLS and CDR2 is YYNGEE. The CDR3 sequence is 16 residues long. V lost 0 bases, J lost 3 bases, and 14 bases lay in between. CDR3 amino acids: CASSVAPQARTDTQYF. DNA for the CDR3: TGTGCCAGCAGCGTAGCTCCACAGGCCCGAACAGATACGCAGTATTTT.

This clonotype showed up many times. The CDR3 region is CASTQGATEAFF. The CDR3 DNA reads as TGTGCCAGCACGCAGGGGGCCACTGAAGCTTTCTTT. The V gene is TRBV28, the J gene TRBJ1-1; 8 positions match TRBD1. Germline CDR1 and CDR2: MDHEN and SYDVKM. J lost 4 bases, V lost 7 bases, and 2 bases had no gene match. The CDR3 spans 12 residues.

Comments on this clonotype: A far larger clone differs by one base, so this is likely a read error. J is TRBJ1-1 and V is TRBV5-1; D perhaps matches TRBD1 (5 bases). Germline V gene lookup returns CDR1 SGHRS and CDR2 YFSETQ. The CDR3 loop spans 14 amino acids. Written as DNA, the CDR3 is TGTGCCAGCAGCTTACCGGGGGATAACATTGAAGCTTTCTTT. Translation gives CASSLPGDNIEAFF.

The V call is TRBV20-1, the J call TRBJ1-2, with D unresolved. The CDR3 covers 13 residues. CDR1 is DFQATT, CDR2 SNEGSKA, per germline (reference sequence). The CDR3 DNA sequence: TGCGCGGCAAGGGTCTCCTTTATGGAAGGCTACACCTTC. It yields the protein CAARVSFMEGYTF.

This clonotype occurred a few times. The genes are TRBV18 and TRBJ2-7, with a tentative D call TRBD1 (6 bases). This CDR3 region has 14 residues. Looked up from germline, CDR1 is KGHSH and CDR2 is LQKENI. Trimming took 3 bases from V and 4 from J, leaving 13 bases between them. The CDR3 loop reads CASSPEWTDYEQYF. DNA for the CDR3: TGTGCCAGCTCACCCGAATGGACAGATTACGAGCAGTACTTC.

This clonotype was counted a few times. An end of the junction does not agree with germline; a read error may underlie this. The V call is TRBV16, the J call TRBJ1-4; no clear D gene. Germline lookup yields CDR1 KGHSY and CDR2 FQNENV. The CDR3 spans 13 residues. For the CDR3, the DNA is TGTGCCGGCAGCCCCGAACAGATCGAAAAACTGTTTTTT. This translates into CAGSPEQIEKLFF.

This clonotype has just a few counts. V gene TRBV28 combines with J gene TRBJ1-6; TRBD1 matches 12 bases. Germline V gene data show CDR1 as MDHEN and CDR2 as SYDVKM. V lost 4 bases to trimming and J lost 7 bases; unmatched junction nucleotides: 2. This CDR3 has 15 amino acids. As DNA, the CDR3 is TGTGCCAGCAGTTCCGGGACAGGGGGCAATTCACCCCTCCACTTT. This gives the protein CASSSGTGGNSPLHF.